Following are 20 T cell receptor beta chains from one sample sequenced in a study of siplizumab effects on memory and regulatory T cells. The method was immunoSEQ multiplex PCR; TCRdb's version includes in-frame clones alone and lacks a portion of them. The sample lists 100,000 or so clones; around 92% were seen once. Sequenced sample: CD4+ T cells sorted from blood. All receptors come from a human donor in good health. Some clones in this sample may be carry-over from other donors' samples.

This chain uses TRBV7-9 with TRBJ1-1; 9 nucleotides align to TRBD1. This CDR3 region has 15 residues. CDR1 SEHNR and CDR2 FQNEAQ come from the germline V gene (reference sequence). The V and J ends lost 1 base and 1 base, in that order; junction bases with no gene match: 1. In DNA, the CDR3 is TGTGCCAGCAGCTTAGGGGACAGGGAGAACACTGAAGCTTTCTTT. This encodes CASSLGDRENTEAFF.

V usage is TRBV5-5 and J usage is TRBJ1-2; D perhaps matches TRBD1 (6 bases). Per germline, CDR1 SGHKS and CDR2 YYEKEE (reference sequence). The CDR3 runs to 15 residues. V was trimmed by 4 bases and J by 4 bases, leaving 17 bases between them. The chain's CDR3 is CASSPHPGEGYGYTF. Here the CDR3 DNA reads TGTGCCAGCAGCCCCCATCCAGGGGAGGGCTATGGCTACACCTTC.

The chain recombines TRBV5-1 with TRBJ2-7, with TRBD2 identical over 10 bases. The length of the CDR3 is 14 residues. After removal of 4 bases from V and 3 bases from J, the junction contained 4 bases not matched to a gene. Germline loops: CDR1 SGHRS, CDR2 YFSETQ. CDR3 loop: CASSRTSGSYEQYF. The CDR3, as DNA: TGCGCCAGCAGCCGGACTAGCGGAAGCTACGAGCAGTACTTC.

The rearrangement links TRBV12-5 to TRBJ2-5; D not resolved. The DNA end lines up better with TRBJ2-7; the J call may be wrong. This CDR3 comprises 13 residues. Germline V gives CDR1 LGHNT, CDR2 FRNRAP. CDR3 nucleotide sequence: TGTGCTAGTGGTTCACCTGCTCGCCTCGAGCAGTACTTC. Its translation is CASGSPARLEQYF.

V gene TRBV28 combines with J gene TRBJ1-1; perhaps TRBD1 as D (6 bases). Per the germline V gene, CDR1 is MDHEN and CDR2 is SYDVKM. This CDR3 is built from 17 residues. V shed 8 bases and J shed 2 bases, with 24 bases lying between them. The CDR3: CASQGTPGGGLNTEAFF. The CDR3 region has the DNA TGTGCCAGCCAAGGCACCCCCGGGGGCGGACTTAACACTGAAGCTTTCTTT.

The rearrangement joins TRBV10-3 to TRBJ2-7; 10 nucleotides agree with TRBD1. The V gene's germline CDR1 is ENHRY and CDR2 SYGVKD. The CDR3 extends over 14 amino acids. V trimming: 4 bases; J trimming: 0 bases; junction bases outside the gene matches: 0. CDR3 nucleotides: TGTGCCATCAGTGGGGACAGGGGCTCCTACGAGCAGTACTTC. Its translation: CAISGDRGSYEQYF.

This chain joins TRBV2 and TRBJ1-5; D gene ambiguous. The CDR3 sequence is 14 residues long. V lost 2 bases to trimming and J lost 5 bases, with 10 bases between them. Germline-derived CDR1 and CDR2 are SNHLY and FYNNEI. The CDR3 here is CASSENPRDQPQHF. In nucleotides, the CDR3 is TGTGCCAGCAGTGAAAATCCGAGAGATCAGCCCCAGCATTTT.

The J gene is TRBJ2-3, the V gene TRBV5-1, with D possibly TRBD2 on 6 matching bases. V dropped 3 bases and J dropped 1 base, with 18 bases sitting between them. The CDR3 totals 17 residues. Germline V gives CDR1 SGHRS, CDR2 YFSETQ. The CDR3 coding sequence is TGCGCCAGCAGCTCGGAGGGTAGGCTTCGGGGCACAGATACGCAGTATTTT. Its translation: CASSSEGRLRGTDTQYF.

The rearrangement uses TRBV7-2 and TRBJ2-7, with D hard to call. The length of the CDR3 is 14 residues. Looked up from germline, CDR1 is SGHTA and CDR2 is FQGNSA. The V end lost 1 base, the J end lost 2 bases, and 9 bases lay between the germline ends. The CDR3 spells CASSLDGPAYEQYF. DNA of the CDR3: TGTGCCAGCAGCTTAGACGGACCAGCCTACGAGCAGTACTTC.

The gene calls are TRBV28 and TRBJ2-3, with no clear D. V dropped 11 bases and J dropped 1 base, with 16 bases sitting between them. CDR3 length equals 14 residues. CDR1 MDHEN and CDR2 SYDVKM come from the germline V gene. CDR3 sequence (DNA): TGTGCCCACCGAAAGTGGGCAGGCACAGATACGCAGTATTTT. This translates into CAHRKWAGTDTQYF.

The chain recombines TRBV28 with TRBJ2-1; TRBD2 might be the D (6 bases). V lost 5 bases and J 4 bases, leaving 27 bases between the germline ends. There are 19 residues in the CDR3. The germline gives CDR1 MDHEN, CDR2 SYDVKM. The CDR3 sequence: CASSPFGEAYPRVYNEQFF. The CDR3 DNA sequence: TGTGCCAGCAGTCCATTCGGGGAGGCTTACCCCCGGGTATACAATGAGCAGTTCTTC. Combining the CDR3 with reference TRBV28 and TRBJ2-1 gives the whole variable domain DVKVTQSSRYLVKRTGEKVFLECVQDMDHENMFWYRQDPGLGLRLIYFSYDVKMKEKGDIPEGYSVSREKKERFSLILESASTNQTSMYLCASSPFGEAYPRVYNEQFFGPGTRLTVL.

The V gene is TRBV5-1, the J gene TRBJ2-2, with D unresolved. Germline-derived CDR1 and CDR2 are SGHRS and YFSETQ. CDR3 size: 14 residues. Trimming removed 2 bases at V and 0 bases at J, with 5 bases between. The CDR3 sequence: CASSFDTNTGELFF. The CDR3 nucleotides are TGCGCCAGCAGCTTCGATACGAACACCGGGGAGCTGTTTTTT. Combining the CDR3 with reference TRBV5-1 and TRBJ2-2 gives the whole variable domain KAGVTQTPRYLIKTRGQQVTLSCSPISGHRSVSWYQQTPGQGLQFLFEYFSETQRNKGNFPGRFSGRQFSNSRSEMNVSTLELGDSALYLCASSFDTNTGELFFGEGSRLTVL.

This chain uses TRBV15 with TRBJ1-4; tentative D call: TRBD1 (5 bases). CDR3 length: 16 amino acids. The V end lost 2 bases, the J end lost 7 bases, and 17 bases lay between the germline ends. Germline values: CDR1 LNHNV, CDR2 YYDKDF (reference sequence). CDR3 sequence: CATSRSVHGGGEKLFF. The CDR3, as DNA: TGTGCCACCAGCAGATCGGTACACGGGGGTGGTGAAAAACTGTTTTTT.

The chain carries TRBV28 and TRBJ2-3; 7 bases line up with TRBD1. CDR3 length: 13 residues. Germline assignment: CDR1 MDHEN and CDR2 SYDVKM. J gave up 6 bases and V 0 bases, and 0 bases lay outside the gene matches. This CDR3 reads CASSLWGQDTQYF. The CDR3 nucleotides are TGTGCCAGCAGTTTATGGGGACAGGATACGCAGTATTTT.

This chain uses TRBV5-6 with TRBJ2-1, with 8 positions matching TRBD2. J was trimmed by 9 bases and V by 3 bases; bases with no gene match: 11. CDR1 is SGHDT and CDR2 is YYEEEE in the germline V gene. The length of the CDR3 is 15 residues. CDR3 region: CASSSPGRAGSEQFF. CDR3 nucleotide sequence: TGTGCCAGCAGCTCTCCCGGGAGGGCCGGGAGTGAGCAGTTCTTC.

The rearrangement links TRBV28 to TRBJ2-1; D possibly corresponds to TRBD2 (5 bases). V lost 7 bases and J 5 bases, leaving 15 bases between the germline ends. CDR3 length: 14 amino acids. Per the germline V gene, CDR1 is MDHEN and CDR2 is SYDVKM. The CDR3 DNA reads as TGTGCCAGCATTAGCTTAGCGAGACACAATGAGCAGTTCTTC. Amino acids: CASISLARHNEQFF.

The chain joins TRBV7-2 to TRBJ2-7; 9 nucleotides match TRBD2. Trimming cost V 2 bases and J 3 bases; bases outside gene matches: 2. Looked up from germline, CDR1 is SGHTA and CDR2 is FQGNSA. This CDR3 has 14 amino acids. CDR3 in amino acids: CASSLRREGYEQYF. CDR3 nucleotide sequence: TGTGCCAGCAGCTTAAGGCGGGAGGGCTACGAGCAGTACTTC.

The rearrangement uses TRBV18 and TRBJ1-4; 8 bases match TRBD1. The CDR3 extends over 16 amino acids. Looked up from germline, CDR1 is KGHSH and CDR2 is LQKENI. V lost 2 bases and J lost 5; bases outside the gene matches: 7. This CDR3 reads CASSPDRDRLNEKLFF. DNA of the CDR3: TGTGCCAGCTCACCAGACCGGGACAGGCTCAATGAAAAACTGTTTTTT.

The chain is built from TRBV7-6 and TRBJ2-7, with D tentatively TRBD1 (5 bases). CDR3 size: 16 residues. Germline V gene data show CDR1 as SGHVS and CDR2 as FNYEAQ. The germline V and J ends were trimmed by 4 bases and 2 bases, with 18 bases remaining between them. For the CDR3, the DNA is TGTGCCAGCAGCTCCGATTCGGGCAGGGTAGCCTACGAGCAGTACTTC. Translated: CASSSDSGRVAYEQYF.

V and J are TRBV14 and TRBJ2-1; TRBD2 aligns across 8 bases. This CDR3 is built from 17 residues. CDR1 SGHDN and CDR2 FVKESK come from the germline V gene. The J segment lost 10 bases and the V segment lost 1 base, leaving 15 bases of the junction unmatched. CDR3 sequence reads: CASSQVLAGGIEGEQFF. The CDR3 nucleotides are TGTGCCAGCAGCCAAGTCCTTGCGGGAGGCATCGAGGGAGAGCAGTTCTTC.